Following are 5 T cell receptor beta chains from one sample sequenced in a study of T cells in localized non-small cell lung cancer. Data came from immunoSEQ multiplex PCR; TCRdb stores just in-frame clones and leaves some out. The sample contains about 24,000 clones, 88% of which appear only once. The material was PBMCs, obtained before any cancer treatment. The source is a man aged 40 to 75 with stage II lung adenocarcinoma.

In its sample, this clone was seen once. Germline is not matched at one junction end, which may reflect a read error. The J gene is TRBJ1-2, the V gene TRBV28; no clear D. The CDR3 sequence is 11 residues long. From germline, CDR1 is MDHEN and CDR2 SYDVKM. The CDR3, as DNA: TGTGCCAGCGGTTTTAACTATGGCTACACCTTC. It yields the protein CASGFNYGYTF.

The V and J genes are TRBV5-1 and TRBJ2-7; the D is unclear. Germline V gene lookup returns CDR1 SGHRS and CDR2 YFSETQ. The V and J ends lost 6 bases and 7 bases respectively, with 20 bases between them. CDR3 length equals 14 residues. This CDR3 reads CASTLSPNVGEQYF. In DNA form, the CDR3 reads TGCGCCAGCACCCTGAGCCCGAACGTGGGAGAGCAGTACTTC.

The rearrangement uses TRBV28 and TRBJ1-2; D not resolved. Germline V gives CDR1 MDHEN, CDR2 SYDVKM. With 7 bases removed from V and 4 bases from J, the gap between germline ends came to 10 bases. There are 12 residues in the CDR3. The CDR3 protein is CASTSTTYGYTF. DNA of the CDR3: TGTGCCAGCACCTCGACAACCTATGGCTACACCTTC.

This chain joins TRBV18 and TRBJ2-5; D unclear. The CDR3 has 11 residues. Germline CDR1 is KGHSH and CDR2 is LQKENI. V was cut by 2 bases and J by 4 bases, with 2 bases left in between. The CDR3 spells CASSPLETQYF. In DNA form, the CDR3 reads TGTGCCAGCTCACCATTAGAGACCCAGTACTTC.

The chain employs TRBV19 and TRBJ1-2; no clear D gene. The length of the CDR3 is 13 residues. Trimming shortened V by 3 bases and J by 0 bases, and 5 bases separated the two germline ends. The germline CDR1 and CDR2 sequences are LNHDA and SQIVND (reference sequence). CDR3: CASSISANYGYTF. Written as DNA, the CDR3 is TGTGCCAGTAGTATTTCGGCTAACTATGGCTACACCTTC. Together with reference TRBV19 and TRBJ1-2, the CDR3 gives the full variable domain: DGGITQSPKYLFRKEGQNVTLSCEQNLNHDAMYWYRQDPGQGLRLIYYSQIVNDFQKGDIAEGYSVSREKKESFPLTVTSAQKNPTAFYLCASSISANYGYTFGSGTRLTVV.